This T cell receptor beta chain was captured in a study of shared clonotypes between healthy human individuals. Whole-study findings and limits: It was expected that sequencing depth would affect clonotype sharing among donors.

Measured with immunoSEQ multiplex PCR; TCRdb has only the in-frame clones, and not every one. The sample carries roughly 2.2 million clones, less than 95% recorded once. A word on this clone: Its antigen is undetermined. The sample carries other DNA sequences with the same CDR3.

The CDR3 has 13 amino acids. Germline V gene sequence: CDR1 SGHTA, CDR2 FQGTGA. V was clipped by 4 bases and J by 3 bases, with 8 bases between them. The TCR was taken from a man aged 18 to 29 in good health. Some clones in this sample may be carry-over from other donors' samples. Sequencing used naive CD4+ T cells from PBMCs. The sample's subset: CD45RA+ positively selected. The J gene is TRBJ2-3, the V gene TRBV7-3; D remains unclear. The CDR3 spells CASSSYSTDTQYF. DNA of the CDR3: TGTGCCAGCAGCTCTTACTCGACAGATACGCAGTATTTT.